This TCR beta chain was identified in a study of blood T cell repertoires in COVID-19. Trimming took 3 bases from V and 3 from J, leaving 6 bases between them. This CDR3 is 12 amino acids long. Per the germline V gene, CDR1 is MDHEN and CDR2 is SYDVKM. Repertoires were generated with immunoSEQ multiplex PCR, while TCRdb's copy carries only in-frame clones and drops some. The data hold hundreds of thousands of clones, with 85% to 90% observed a single time. This chain joins TRBV28 and TRBJ2-7; D is unclear. Material: PBMCs or T cells enriched from blood (not recorded which). This sequence was found in a man aged 45-65 years who had been exposed to COVID-19. CDR3 sequence: CASSFGYYEQYF. CDR3 bases: TGTGCCAGCAGTTTCGGTTACTACGAGCAGTACTTC.